This record covers a single T cell receptor beta chain. What it binds is unknown. Compared with germline, one end of the junction differs, possibly owing to a read error. Germline V gene data show CDR1 as SSHAT and CDR2 as FNYEAQ (reference sequence). This CDR3 is 14 amino acids long. This entry comes from a study of cytomegalovirus exposure and HLA in healthy donors. For the study at large: Earlier results showed 90 million to 120 million unique TCR beta sequences derived from approximately 170 million T cells.

This PCR relied on a set of 60 Vbeta primers and 13 Jbeta primers. Only in-frame clones appear in the TCRdb table, and some are missing; sequencing was by immunoSEQ multiplex PCR. Of 97,000 or so clones listed, 77% are singletons. Study-wide findings and caveats: Altogether, some 170 TCR beta chains were recorded as cytomegalovirus-associated. Highly shared variants forming one cluster were likely a sequencing artifact. Being productive about 87% or about 30% of the time was typical of most TCR beta V segments in an earlier analysis.

This TCR came from a male donor in good health and CMV-seropositive. This chain links TRBV7-7 with TRBJ2-2; weak D call: TRBD2 (5 bases). The specimen was PBMCs. As DNA, the CDR3 is TGTGCTAGCAGCTTAGCGCGAGGGTCCGGGGAGCTGTTTTTT. It specifies CASSLARGSGELFF. Full variable domain (remainder filled in from reference TRBV7-7 and TRBJ2-2): GAGVSQSPRYKVTKRGQDVTLRCDPISSHATLYWYQQALGQGPEFLTYFNYEAQPDKSGLPSDRFSAERPEGSISTLTIQRTEQRDSAMYRCASSLARGSGELFFGEGSRLTVL.